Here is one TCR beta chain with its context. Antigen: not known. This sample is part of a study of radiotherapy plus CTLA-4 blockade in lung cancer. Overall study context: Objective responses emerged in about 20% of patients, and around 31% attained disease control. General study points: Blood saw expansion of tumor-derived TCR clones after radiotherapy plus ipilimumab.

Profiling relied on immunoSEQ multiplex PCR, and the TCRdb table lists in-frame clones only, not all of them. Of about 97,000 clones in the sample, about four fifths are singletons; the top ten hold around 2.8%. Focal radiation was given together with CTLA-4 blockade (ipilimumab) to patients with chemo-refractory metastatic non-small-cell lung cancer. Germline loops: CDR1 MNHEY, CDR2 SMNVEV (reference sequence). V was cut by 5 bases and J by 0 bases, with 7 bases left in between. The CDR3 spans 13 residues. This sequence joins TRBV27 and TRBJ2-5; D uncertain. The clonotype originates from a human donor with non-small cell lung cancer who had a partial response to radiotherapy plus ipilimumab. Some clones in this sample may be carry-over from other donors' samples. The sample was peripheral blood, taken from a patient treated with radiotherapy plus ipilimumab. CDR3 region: CASSPPYQETQYF. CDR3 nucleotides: TGTGCCAGCAGTCCCCCGTACCAAGAGACCCAGTACTTC.